Shown below are 13 T cell receptor beta chains from a single sample sequenced in a study of blood T cell repertoires in COVID-19. Assay: immunoSEQ multiplex PCR; the TCRdb copy retains only in-frame clones and omits some. The sample has 470,000 or so clones, about 85% seen once. Source material: PBMCs or T cells enriched from blood (not recorded which). These receptor sequences come from a woman aged 18 to 35 with acute COVID-19.

V is TRBV20-1 and J is TRBJ2-3; no clear D gene. The CDR3 length is 13 residues. V lost 3 bases to trimming and J lost 5 bases, with 12 bases between them. Germline-derived CDR1 and CDR2 are DFQATT and SNEGSKA (reference sequence). The CDR3 loop reads CSASSRLEDTQYF. As DNA, the CDR3 is TGCAGTGCTAGTTCCAGACTGGAAGATACGCAGTATTTT.

The gene calls are TRBV10-3 and TRBJ2-3; perhaps TRBD1 as D (6 bases). V was clipped by 4 bases and J by 2 bases, with 13 bases between them. Germline values: CDR1 ENHRY, CDR2 SYGVKD. This CDR3 contains 15 residues. CDR3 bases: TGTGCCATCAGTGCGTCCGGACAGAACACAGATACGCAGTATTTT. It encodes CAISASGQNTDTQYF.

This clone was observed once. The rearrangement uses TRBV15 and TRBJ2-1; maybe TRBD2 (6 bases). V gave up 2 bases and J gave up 8 bases, with 16 bases separating them. CDR1 and CDR2 (germline): LNHNV, YYDKDF (reference sequence). The CDR3 sequence is 15 residues long. The DNA of the CDR3 is TGTGCCACCAGCAGACGCCGCGGGATTGGCGATGAGCAGTTCTTC. It yields the protein CATSRRRGIGDEQFF.

This chain connects TRBV6-1 to TRBJ1-3, with 8 bases fitting TRBD1. After removal of 1 base from V and 1 base from J, the junction contained 0 bases not matched to a gene. Germline values: CDR1 MNHNS, CDR2 SASEGT. This CDR3 comprises 15 residues. The CDR3 loop reads CASSEGTGSGNTIYF. The CDR3 coding sequence is TGTGCCAGCAGTGAAGGGACAGGGTCTGGAAACACCATATATTTT.

This clone was counted only a few times. V gene TRBV7-9 combines with J gene TRBJ1-3, with 8 bases lining up with TRBD1. The ends lost 9 bases at V and 0 bases at J; junction bases unmatched: 7. The CDR3 runs to 15 residues. From germline, CDR1 is SEHNR and CDR2 FQNEAQ (reference sequence). In DNA, the CDR3 is TGTGCCAGTTCCAGGGGGCAACACTCTGGAAACACCATATATTTT. Amino acids: CASSRGQHSGNTIYF.

The V gene is TRBV12-5, the J gene TRBJ2-1, with D maybe TRBD2 (6 bases). Germline V gives CDR1 LGHNT, CDR2 FRNRAP. Trimming pared 0 bases from V and 9 bases from J, leaving 18 bases between. The CDR3 covers 16 residues. CDR3 amino acids: CASGLVSSGSTTEQFF. The CDR3 DNA reads TGTGCTAGTGGTTTGGTGAGTTCCGGGAGTACTACTGAGCAGTTCTTC.

The chain links TRBV19 to TRBJ2-4; the D is unclear. The ends were cut back, 1 base at V and 5 bases at J, with 9 bases in the middle. The CDR3 loop spans 14 amino acids. Germline CDR1 reads LNHDA; CDR2 reads SQIVND (reference sequence). DNA of the CDR3: TGTGCCAGTAGTATAGGTTTTGGGCAAAACATTCAGTACTTC. Its protein product is CASSIGFGQNIQYF.

Remarks on this clone: Other DNA sequences from this sample encode an identical CDR3 as well. The chain is built from TRBV9 and TRBJ1-1; weak D call: TRBD1 (6 bases). There are 13 residues in the CDR3. Trimming took off 2 bases at V and 5 bases at J, with 10 bases between the two ends. Germline values: CDR1 SGDLS, CDR2 YYNGEE. The CDR3, as DNA: TGTGCCAGCAGCGTTGGGGGGGCTACTGAAGCTTTCTTT. This translates into CASSVGGATEAFF.

The chain recombines TRBV12-5 with TRBJ1-1; a possible D gene is TRBD1 (5 bases). The CDR3 sequence is 13 residues long. V lost 3 bases and J lost 0, with 5 bases in between. The V gene's germline CDR1 is LGHNT and CDR2 FRNRAP. In nucleotides, the CDR3 is TGTGCTAGTGGTTTACAGGTGAACACTGAAGCTTTCTTT. Residues: CASGLQVNTEAFF.

The V and J genes are TRBV4-3 and TRBJ2-2; no definite D call. V was cut by 1 base and J by 1 base, with 13 bases left in between. The germline V gene encodes CDR1 LGHNA and CDR2 YSLEER. The CDR3 covers 17 residues. CDR3 nucleotide sequence: TGCGCCAGCAGCCAAGGAGATAGCCGCAGGAACACCGGGGAGCTGTTTTTT. Residues: CASSQGDSRRNTGELFF.

The rearrangement links TRBV7-9 to TRBJ2-2, with D unresolved. V shed 5 bases and J shed 6 bases, with 16 bases lying between them. Looked up from germline, CDR1 is SEHNR and CDR2 is FQNEAQ (reference sequence). The CDR3 sequence is 15 residues long. CDR3 protein: CASSTLSYDAGELFF. Here the CDR3 DNA reads TGTGCCAGCAGCACGCTGAGCTATGATGCCGGGGAGCTGTTTTTT.

Comment on this clone: The sample contains more than one DNA sequence encoding this CDR3. The V call is TRBV3-1 (or the pseudogene TRBV3-2), the J call TRBJ2-7; the D is unclear. The CDR3 runs 12 residues. Germline V gives CDR1 LGHDT, CDR2 YNNKEL (reference sequence). Trimming cost V 4 bases and J 0 bases, with 4 bases left between them. The CDR3 DNA reads as TGTGCCAGCAGCCTCAGCTCCTACGAGCAGTACTTC. This codes for CASSLSSYEQYF.

Remarks on this clone: The sample holds other DNA sequences that translate to the same CDR3. The chain recombines TRBV7-9 with TRBJ1-4; D possibly corresponds to TRBD1 (5 bases). The CDR3 runs 14 residues. Between the trimmed V and J ends, which lost 5 bases and 0 bases, there was a span of 7 bases. The germline gives CDR1 SEHNR, CDR2 FQNEAQ (reference sequence). The CDR3 protein is CASSLTATNEKLFF. In DNA, the CDR3 is TGTGCCAGCAGCCTGACAGCAACTAATGAAAAACTGTTTTTT.